A single sample gave rise to the 8 T cell receptor beta chains below, sequenced in a study of blood T cell repertoires in COVID-19 (dated by TCRdb to 2018 to 2021). The library came from the immunoSEQ multiplex PCR assay. Sourced from immuneACCESS, this table was stored by TCRdb with only in-frame sequences that have V and J called. A share of the clones is absent; for the studies checked, an unresolved V gene accounts for under half, and the remainder has no known explanation. In all, the sample holds more than 150,000 clones, and 80% to 90% of those were seen once. Of the sample, about 12% falls within the top ten clones. Material: peripheral blood. Receptor source: a woman aged 70-85 years with COVID-19, enrolled during active disease.

The rearrangement links TRBV19 to TRBJ1-3, with a weak D call TRBD1 (5 bases). Germline V CDR1 and CDR2: LNHDA, SQIVND (reference sequence). V was shortened by 4 bases and J by 0 bases, with 10 bases between the two germline ends. The CDR3 length is 15 residues. CDR3 coding DNA: TGTGCCAGTAGTACACAGGCTGACTCTGGAAACACCATATATTTT. It is translated as CASSTQADSGNTIYF.

The chain employs TRBV10-3 and TRBJ1-6; 7 bases map to TRBD1. V lost 6 bases and J lost 5; bases outside the gene matches: 4. This CDR3 comprises 14 residues. Germline loops: CDR1 ENHRY, CDR2 SYGVKD. CDR3 nucleotides: TGTGCCATCAGCCCCGGGACAGATAATTCACCCCTCCACTTT. Encoded protein: CAISPGTDNSPLHF.

The chain is built from TRBV5-4 and TRBJ2-7, with TRBD1 matching 8 bases. CDR1 is SGHNT, CDR2 YYREEE, per germline (reference sequence). The CDR3 runs to 15 residues. V shed 9 bases, J shed 0 bases, and the junction held 11 bases outside the gene matches. In DNA form, the CDR3 reads TGTGCCACAAAGCAGGGGGCGGCAAACTCCTACGAGCAGTACTTC. Translation gives CATKQGAANSYEQYF.

This CDR3 reads CSVQIPLGQGDNEQFF. In nucleotides, the CDR3 is TGCAGCGTTCAAATACCCCTCGGACAGGGGGACAATGAGCAGTTCTTC. This chain connects TRBV29-1 to TRBJ2-1; 10 nucleotides line up with TRBD1. After removal of 5 bases from V and 5 bases from J, the junction contained 12 bases not matched to a gene. The V gene's germline CDR1 is SQVTM and CDR2 ANQGSEA. The CDR3 covers 16 residues.

Of note for this clone: The sample contains more than one DNA sequence encoding this CDR3. This rearrangement joins TRBV11-1 to TRBJ2-7; unclear D gene. This CDR3 spans 14 amino acids. Trimming took 1 base from V and 4 from J, leaving 11 bases between them. Germline CDR1 SGHAT, CDR2 FQDESV (reference sequence). The CDR3 DNA is TGTGCCAGCAGCTTAGAACTGAACCAATACGAGCAGTACTTC. Protein: CASSLELNQYEQYF.

A remark on this clone: Other DNA sequences from this sample encode an identical CDR3 as well. The gene calls are TRBV12-5 and TRBJ2-2; TRBD1 agrees at 7 bases. V dropped 0 bases and J dropped 2; count of bases not matched to a gene: 6. The CDR3 is 17 amino acids. Germline CDR1 LGHNT, CDR2 FRNRAP. The CDR3 loop reads CASGLVSTGDNTGELFF. CDR3 bases: TGTGCTAGTGGTTTGGTATCTACAGGGGATAACACCGGGGAGCTGTTTTTT.

The rearrangement uses TRBV18 and TRBJ1-2, with 7 bases identical to TRBD1. J gave up 5 bases and V 2 bases, and 11 bases lay outside the gene matches. The CDR3 totals 16 residues. From germline, CDR1 is KGHSH and CDR2 LQKENI. In DNA form, the CDR3 reads TGTGCCAGCTCACCAAATACGACAGGGAAGGGTTATGGCTACACCTTC. This gives the protein CASSPNTTGKGYGYTF.

The rearrangement joins TRBV5-1 to TRBJ1-4, with D perhaps TRBD1 (6 bases). CDR3 length: 14 amino acids. V was clipped by 8 bases and J by 6 bases, with 17 bases between them. Germline V gene sequence: CDR1 SGHRS, CDR2 YFSETQ. CDR3 sequence (DNA): TGCGCCAGTACCCCCGACAGGAGTTATGAAAAACTGTTTTTT. The encoded protein is CASTPDRSYEKLFF.